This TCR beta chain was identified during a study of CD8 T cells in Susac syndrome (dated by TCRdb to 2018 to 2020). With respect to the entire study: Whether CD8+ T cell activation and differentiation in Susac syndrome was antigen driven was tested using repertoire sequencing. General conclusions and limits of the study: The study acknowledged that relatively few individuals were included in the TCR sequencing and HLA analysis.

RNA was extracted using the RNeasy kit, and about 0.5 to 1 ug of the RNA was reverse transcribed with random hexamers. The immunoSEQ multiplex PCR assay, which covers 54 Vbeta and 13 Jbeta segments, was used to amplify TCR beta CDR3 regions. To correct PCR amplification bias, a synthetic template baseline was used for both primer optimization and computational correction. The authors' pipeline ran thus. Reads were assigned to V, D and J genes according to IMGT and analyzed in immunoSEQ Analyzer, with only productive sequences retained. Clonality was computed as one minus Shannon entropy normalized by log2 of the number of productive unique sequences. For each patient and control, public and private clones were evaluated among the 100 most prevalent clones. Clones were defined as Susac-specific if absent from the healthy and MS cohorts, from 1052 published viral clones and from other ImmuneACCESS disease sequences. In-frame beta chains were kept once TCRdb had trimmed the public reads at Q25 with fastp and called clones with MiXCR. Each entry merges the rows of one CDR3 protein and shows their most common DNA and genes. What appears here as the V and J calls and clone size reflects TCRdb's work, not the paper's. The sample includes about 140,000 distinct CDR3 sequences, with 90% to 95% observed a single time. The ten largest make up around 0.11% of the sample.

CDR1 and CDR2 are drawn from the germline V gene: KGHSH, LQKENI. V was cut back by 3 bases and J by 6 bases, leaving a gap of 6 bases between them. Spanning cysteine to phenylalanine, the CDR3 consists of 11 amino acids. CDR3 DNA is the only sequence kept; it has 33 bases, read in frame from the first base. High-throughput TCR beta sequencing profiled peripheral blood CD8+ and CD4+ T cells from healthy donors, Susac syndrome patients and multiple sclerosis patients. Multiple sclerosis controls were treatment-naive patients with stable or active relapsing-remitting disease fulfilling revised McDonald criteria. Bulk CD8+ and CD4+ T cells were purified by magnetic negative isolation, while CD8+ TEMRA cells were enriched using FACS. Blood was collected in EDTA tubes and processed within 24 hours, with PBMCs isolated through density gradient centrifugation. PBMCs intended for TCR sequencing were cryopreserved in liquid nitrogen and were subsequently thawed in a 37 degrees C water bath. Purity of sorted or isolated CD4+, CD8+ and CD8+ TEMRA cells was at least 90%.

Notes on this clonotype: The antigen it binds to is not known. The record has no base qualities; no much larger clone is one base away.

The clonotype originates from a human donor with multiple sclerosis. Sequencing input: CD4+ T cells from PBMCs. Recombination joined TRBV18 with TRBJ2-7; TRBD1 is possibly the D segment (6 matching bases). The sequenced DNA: TGTGCCAGCTCACCCAGGGGCGAGCAGTACTTC. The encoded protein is CASSPRGEQYF.